Below are 4 T cell receptor beta chains sequenced from a single sample in a study of cytomegalovirus exposure and HLA in healthy donors. Primers for the PCR totalled 60 Vbeta and 13 Jbeta. Generated by immunoSEQ multiplex PCR, the TCRdb table keeps only in-frame clones and is missing some. The sample holds roughly 180,000 clones, 65% to 85% seen once. Sequencing used PBMCs. The receptor source for this set is a woman between 50 and 59 years old in good health and CMV-seropositive.

The chain recombines TRBV29-1 with TRBJ2-7; maybe TRBD2 (6 bases). Trimming removed 3 bases from V and 3 bases from J, with 6 bases in between. Germline-derived CDR1 and CDR2 are SQVTM and ANQGSEA. The CDR3 contains 11 residues. This CDR3 reads CSVEGGYEQYF. CDR3 DNA sequence: TGCAGCGTTGAGGGGGGCTACGAGCAGTACTTC.

J is TRBJ1-5 and V is TRBV7-9, with TRBD1 as a possible D gene (5 bases). V was clipped by 0 bases and J by 5 bases, with 14 bases between them. The CDR3 contains 16 residues. CDR1 and CDR2 (germline): SEHNR, FQNEAQ (reference sequence). The CDR3 sequence: CASSLAQGYEDQPQHF. The CDR3 DNA follows: TGTGCCAGCAGCTTAGCCCAGGGATACGAGGATCAGCCCCAGCATTTT.

This clone was detected only a few times. The chain recombines TRBV9 with TRBJ2-3; tentatively, D is TRBD2 (6 bases). CDR1 is SGDLS and CDR2 is YYNGEE in the germline V gene. There are 15 residues in the CDR3. With 7 bases removed from V and 2 bases from J, the gap between germline ends came to 17 bases. The CDR3 spells CASGIGSGHTDTQYF. The CDR3 coding sequence is TGTGCCAGCGGGATCGGTAGCGGACACACAGATACGCAGTATTTT.

V is TRBV28 and J is TRBJ1-1; 7 positions agree with TRBD1. In germline, CDR1 is MDHEN, CDR2 SYDVKM. The CDR3 totals 15 residues. J gave up 0 bases and V 8 bases, and 9 bases lay outside the gene matches. The CDR3: CASPAPGQLNTEAFF. In DNA, the CDR3 is TGTGCCAGCCCAGCCCCGGGACAGTTGAACACTGAAGCTTTCTTT.